This TCR beta chain was sequenced during a study of identical twins. Study observations and caveats: With beta out-of-frame sequences, excess sharing by twins was weaker. The models gave estimates that fell short of the out-of-frame TCR alpha sharing seen in monozygotic twins. Zero-insertion results could be subject to partial confounding by invariant MAIT and iNKT cells.

This clonotype occurred many times. Its antigen remains unidentified. Template switching created a universal primer site, and the cDNA included unique molecular identifiers. TCRdb fed the 5' RACE reads into MiXCR, producing one record per CDR3 protein. Of about 390,000 distinct CDR3 sequences in the sample, roughly 9% were seen once. V lost 5 bases to trimming and J lost 7 bases, with 17 bases between them. Germline lookup yields CDR1 MNHEY and CDR2 SMNVEV (reference sequence). The CDR3 totals 14 residues. V usage is TRBV27 and J usage is TRBJ2-5, with D maybe TRBD2 (5 bases). Sequencing was done on a sample of naive T cells sorted from blood. This TCR came from a woman aged 50 to 65 in good health. DNA for the CDR3: TGTGCCAGCAGTAGAGGACTGAGTCCTGGGACCCAGTACTTC. Translation: CASSRGLSPGTQYF.